This is a list of T cell receptor beta chains from one sample in a study of cytomegalovirus exposure and HLA in healthy donors. TCRdb's copy holds only in-frame clones and misses some; the assay was immunoSEQ multiplex PCR. This table holds some 120,000 clones, 80% found once. Sequenced: PBMCs. Receptor source: a man between 25 and 39 years old in good health and CMV-seronegative. The CDR3 runs from the conserved cysteine through the conserved F or W.

>TRBV4-2|TRBJ2-7|15
CASSLRTSGTDEQYF
>TRBV29-1|-|12
CSVLPTGNEQYF
>TRBV28|TRBJ2-1|20
CASPPSGLAGFLNSYNEQFF
>TRBV5-1|TRBJ2-1|13
CASSPRGYNEQFF
>TRBV5-6|TRBJ1-1|13
CASSFRRNTEAFF
>TRBV6-6|TRBJ1-4|13
CASSFDRGEKLFF
>TRBV6-6|TRBJ1-5|14
CASSSGGEGQPQHF
>TRBV6-5|TRBJ1-4|13
CASRIATNEKLFF
>TRBV6-5|TRBJ1-2|16
CASSYSRQVPGSGYTF
>TRBV6-5|TRBJ1-3|13
CATSGGSGNTIYF
>TRBV5-1|TRBJ2-5|14
CASSLAGLKETQYF
>TRBV5-6|TRBJ1-1|16
CASSSGLFFMNTEAFF
>TRBV28|TRBJ2-5|14
CASSPLTGQETQYF
>TRBV7-9|TRBJ2-1|16
CASSLSPWEGLYEQFF
>TRBV5-1|TRBJ1-1|16
CASSPRGGGRYTEAFF
>TRBV10-3|TRBJ2-3|15
CAISESGTGIDTQYF
>TRBV18|TRBJ2-3|18
CASSHSDGFNRETDTQYF
>TRBV7-2|TRBJ1-3|14
CASRWGGSGNTIYF
>TRBV28|TRBJ2-7|15
CASHRLGTLTYEQYF
>TRBV4-3|TRBJ2-1|16
CASSQVWRGRNNEQFF
>TRBV5-4|TRBJ2-5|14
CASSSYRGQETQYF
>TRBV18|TRBJ1-3|16
CASSPMTGISGNTIYF
>TRBV29-1|TRBJ2-7|14
CSVGTGANVGEQYF
>TRBV4-2|TRBJ1-2|15
CASSPRDRGIYGYTF
>TRBV7-9|TRBJ2-7|16
CASRGGTSGGFYEQYF
>TRBV10-3|TRBJ2-1|20
CAILPDAGTSGFSSYNEQFF
>TRBV15|TRBJ2-5|17
CATSRPLGLAGGETQYF
>TRBV27|TRBJ2-1|15
CASSLAGLAGNEQFF
>TRBV29-1|TRBJ2-5|12
CSVRQGMETQYF
>TRBV19|TRBJ2-1|16
CASSNLTIQGGDEQFF
>TRBV28|TRBJ2-7|10
CASSHYEQYF
>TRBV14|TRBJ1-5|15
CASSQVEPGGPPQHF
>TRBV6-5|TRBJ1-2|13
CASSYRTGTGYTF
>TRBV4-1|TRBJ2-3|15
CASSPVAMGPDTQYF
>TRBV4-2|TRBJ1-1|16
CASSRISGGANTEAFF
>TRBV18|TRBJ1-1|15
CASSDRTGGGTEAFF
>TRBV7-2|TRBJ1-6|16
CASSFQEHSYNSPLHF
>TRBV2|TRBJ2-1|15
CASTATDYSYNEQFF
>TRBV5-1|TRBJ1-1|14
CASSSSGTNTEAFF
>TRBV2|TRBJ1-2|17
CASSELGREGGNYGYTF
>TRBV2|TRBJ2-7|13
CASSGYVSYEQYF
>TRBV4-2|TRBJ2-6|19
CASSQESLIRYSGANVLTF
>TRBV5-1|TRBJ2-3|16
CASSWGQDWVLDTQYF
>TRBV10-3|TRBJ2-1|11
CAISAHHEQFF
>TRBV2|-|14
CASLMRGTSYEQYF
>TRBV5-6|TRBJ1-4|16
CASSPYPEGPNEKLFF
>TRBV7-2|TRBJ2-1|15
CASSLAAGGTGEQFF
>TRBV4-1|TRBJ2-1|15
CASSQGFRDYNEQFF